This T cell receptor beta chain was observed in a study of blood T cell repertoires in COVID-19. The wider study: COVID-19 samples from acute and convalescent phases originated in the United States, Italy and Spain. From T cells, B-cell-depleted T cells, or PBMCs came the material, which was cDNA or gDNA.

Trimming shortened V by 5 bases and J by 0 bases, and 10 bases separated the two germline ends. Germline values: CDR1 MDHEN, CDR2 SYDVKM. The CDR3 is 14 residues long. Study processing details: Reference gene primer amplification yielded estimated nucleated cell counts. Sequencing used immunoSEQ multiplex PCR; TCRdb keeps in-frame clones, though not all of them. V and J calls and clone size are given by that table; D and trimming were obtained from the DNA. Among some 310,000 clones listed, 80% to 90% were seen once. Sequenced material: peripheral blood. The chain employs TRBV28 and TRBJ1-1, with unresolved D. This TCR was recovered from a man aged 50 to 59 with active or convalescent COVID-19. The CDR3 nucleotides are TGTGCCAGCAGTCTACCTACCCTGAACACTGAAGCTTTCTTT. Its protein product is CASSLPTLNTEAFF.